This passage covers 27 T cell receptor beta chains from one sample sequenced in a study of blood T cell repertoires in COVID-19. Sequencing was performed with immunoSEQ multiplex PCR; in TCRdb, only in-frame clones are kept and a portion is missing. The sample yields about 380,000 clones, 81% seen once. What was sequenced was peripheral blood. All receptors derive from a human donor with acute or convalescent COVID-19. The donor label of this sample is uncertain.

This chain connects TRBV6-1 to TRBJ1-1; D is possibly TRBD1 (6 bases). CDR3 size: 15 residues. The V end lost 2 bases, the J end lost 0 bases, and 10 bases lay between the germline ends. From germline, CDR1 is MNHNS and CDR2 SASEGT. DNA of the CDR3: TGTGCCAGCAGTGAACGCGGACAGATGAACACTGAAGCTTTCTTT. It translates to CASSERGQMNTEAFF.

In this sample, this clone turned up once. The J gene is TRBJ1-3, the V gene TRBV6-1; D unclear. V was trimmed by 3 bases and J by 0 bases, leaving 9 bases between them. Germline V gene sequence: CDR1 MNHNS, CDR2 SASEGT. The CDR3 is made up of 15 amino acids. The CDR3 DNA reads TGTGCCAGCAGTGATATCAGGTACTCTGGAAACACCATATATTTT. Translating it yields CASSDIRYSGNTIYF.

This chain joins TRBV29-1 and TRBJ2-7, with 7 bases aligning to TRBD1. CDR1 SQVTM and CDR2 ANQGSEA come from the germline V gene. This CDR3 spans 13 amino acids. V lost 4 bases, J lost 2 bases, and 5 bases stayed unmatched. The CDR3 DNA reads TGCAGCGTTGTACGAGGGACAGCCTACGAGCAGTACTTC. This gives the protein CSVVRGTAYEQYF.

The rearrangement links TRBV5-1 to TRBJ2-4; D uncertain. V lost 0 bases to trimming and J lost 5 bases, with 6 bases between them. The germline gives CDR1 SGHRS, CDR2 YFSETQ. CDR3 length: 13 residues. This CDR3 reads CASSLDTENIQYF. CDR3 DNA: TGCGCCAGCAGCTTGGACACAGAAAACATTCAGTACTTC. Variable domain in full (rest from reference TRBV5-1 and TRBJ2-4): KAGVTQTPRYLIKTRGQQVTLSCSPISGHRSVSWYQQTPGQGLQFLFEYFSETQRNKGNFPGRFSGRQFSNSRSEMNVSTLELGDSALYLCASSLDTENIQYFGAGTRLSVL.

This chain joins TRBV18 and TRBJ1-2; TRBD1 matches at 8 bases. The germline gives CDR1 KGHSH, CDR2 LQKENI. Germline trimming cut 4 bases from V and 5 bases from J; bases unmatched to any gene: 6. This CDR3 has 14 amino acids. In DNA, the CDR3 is TGTGCCAGCTCACTAGCCGGGACAGGTTATGGCTACACCTTC. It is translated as CASSLAGTGYGYTF.

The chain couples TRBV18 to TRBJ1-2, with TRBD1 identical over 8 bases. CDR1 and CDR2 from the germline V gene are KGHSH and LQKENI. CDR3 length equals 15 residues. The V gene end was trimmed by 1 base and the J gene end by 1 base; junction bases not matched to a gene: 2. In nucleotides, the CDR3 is TGTGCCAGCTCACCACAGGGACAGGTTAACTATGGCTACACCTTC. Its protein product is CASSPQGQVNYGYTF.

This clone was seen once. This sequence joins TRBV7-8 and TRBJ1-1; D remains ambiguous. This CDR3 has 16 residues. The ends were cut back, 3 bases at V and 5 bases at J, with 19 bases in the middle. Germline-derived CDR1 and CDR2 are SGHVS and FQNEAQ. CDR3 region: CASSLDVRGFWTEAFF. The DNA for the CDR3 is TGTGCCAGCAGCTTGGATGTCCGGGGTTTTTGGACTGAAGCTTTCTTT.

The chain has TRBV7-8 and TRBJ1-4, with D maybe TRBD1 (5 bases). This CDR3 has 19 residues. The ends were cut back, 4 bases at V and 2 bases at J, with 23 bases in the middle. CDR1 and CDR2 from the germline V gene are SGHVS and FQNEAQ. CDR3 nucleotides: TGTGCCAGCAGCTCCCATCTATACCGGCCGGGGGGGACTAATGAAAAACTGTTTTTT. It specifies CASSSHLYRPGGTNEKLFF.

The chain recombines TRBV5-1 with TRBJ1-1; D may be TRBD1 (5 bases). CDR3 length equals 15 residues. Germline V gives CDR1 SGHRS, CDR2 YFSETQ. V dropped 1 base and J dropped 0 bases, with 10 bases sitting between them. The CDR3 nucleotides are TGCGCCAGCAGCTTGCAGGGATCCGTGAACACTGAAGCTTTCTTT. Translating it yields CASSLQGSVNTEAFF.

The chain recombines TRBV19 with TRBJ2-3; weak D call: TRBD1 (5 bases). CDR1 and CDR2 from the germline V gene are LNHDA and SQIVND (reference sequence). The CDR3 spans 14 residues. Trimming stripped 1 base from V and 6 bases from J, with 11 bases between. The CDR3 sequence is CASSIVGQGDTQYF. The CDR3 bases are TGTGCCAGTAGTATAGTAGGTCAGGGCGATACGCAGTATTTT.

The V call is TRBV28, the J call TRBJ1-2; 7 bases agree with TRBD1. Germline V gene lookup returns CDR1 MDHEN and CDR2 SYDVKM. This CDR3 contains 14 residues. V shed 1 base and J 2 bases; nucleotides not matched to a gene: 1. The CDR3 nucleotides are TGTGCCAGCAGTTTATTAGGGGGCAACTATGGCTACACCTTC. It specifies CASSLLGGNYGYTF.

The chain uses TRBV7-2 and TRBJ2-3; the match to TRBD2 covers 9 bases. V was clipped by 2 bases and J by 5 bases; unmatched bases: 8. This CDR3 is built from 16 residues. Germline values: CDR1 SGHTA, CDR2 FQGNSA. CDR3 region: CASSLMAGGIIDTQYF. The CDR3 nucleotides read TGTGCCAGCAGCTTAATGGCGGGAGGGATCATAGATACGCAGTATTTT.

The CDR3 loop reads CASSLFGGDTDTQYF. The CDR3 DNA follows: TGCGCCAGCAGCTTGTTCGGGGGGGACACAGATACGCAGTATTTT. The rearrangement links TRBV5-1 to TRBJ2-3, with 8 bases identical to TRBD2. Germline V gene data show CDR1 as SGHRS and CDR2 as YFSETQ. After removal of 1 base from V and 2 bases from J, the junction contained 3 bases not matched to a gene. CDR3 length: 15 residues.

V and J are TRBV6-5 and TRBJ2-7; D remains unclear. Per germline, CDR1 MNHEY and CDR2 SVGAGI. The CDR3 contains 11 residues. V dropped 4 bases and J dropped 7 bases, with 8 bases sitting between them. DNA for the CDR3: TGTGCCAGCAGTTCCTCCGGGGAGCAGTACTTC. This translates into CASSSSGEQYF.

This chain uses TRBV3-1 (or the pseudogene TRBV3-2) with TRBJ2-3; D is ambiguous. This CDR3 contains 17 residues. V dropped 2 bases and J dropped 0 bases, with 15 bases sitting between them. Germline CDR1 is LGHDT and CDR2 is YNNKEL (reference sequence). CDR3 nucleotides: TGTGCCAGCAGCCAATCTCAGCTGAGGCAAAGCACAGATACGCAGTATTTT. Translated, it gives CASSQSQLRQSTDTQYF.

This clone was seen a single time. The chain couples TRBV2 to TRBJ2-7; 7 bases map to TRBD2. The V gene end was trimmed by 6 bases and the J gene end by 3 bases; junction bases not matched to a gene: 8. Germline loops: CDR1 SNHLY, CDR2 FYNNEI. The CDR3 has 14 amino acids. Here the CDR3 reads CASRGAGRGYEQYF. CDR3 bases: TGTGCCAGCAGAGGAGCGGGAAGGGGCTACGAGCAGTACTTC.

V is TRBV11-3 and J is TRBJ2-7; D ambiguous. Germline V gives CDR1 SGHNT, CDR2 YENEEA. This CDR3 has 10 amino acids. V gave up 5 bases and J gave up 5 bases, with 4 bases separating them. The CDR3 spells CASSADEQYF. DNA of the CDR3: TGTGCCAGCAGCGCGGACGAGCAGTACTTC.

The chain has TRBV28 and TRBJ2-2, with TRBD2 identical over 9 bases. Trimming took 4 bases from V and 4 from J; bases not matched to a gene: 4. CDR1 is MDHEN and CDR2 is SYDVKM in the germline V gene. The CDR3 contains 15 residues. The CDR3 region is CASSSSGAGTGELFF. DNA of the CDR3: TGTGCCAGCAGTTCTAGCGGGGCGGGCACCGGGGAGCTGTTTTTT.

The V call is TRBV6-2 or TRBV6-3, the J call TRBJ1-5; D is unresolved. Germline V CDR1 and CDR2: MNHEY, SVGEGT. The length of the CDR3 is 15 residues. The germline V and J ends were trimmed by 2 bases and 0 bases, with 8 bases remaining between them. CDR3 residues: CASSYGVYSNQPQHF. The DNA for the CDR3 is TGTGCCAGCAGTTACGGAGTCTATAGCAATCAGCCCCAGCATTTT.

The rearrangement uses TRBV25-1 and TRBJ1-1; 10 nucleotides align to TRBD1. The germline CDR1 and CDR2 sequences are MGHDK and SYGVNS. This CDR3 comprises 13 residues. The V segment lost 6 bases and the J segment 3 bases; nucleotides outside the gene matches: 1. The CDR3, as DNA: TGTGCCAGCAGAGGGACAGGGGACACTGAAGCTTTCTTT. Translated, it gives CASRGTGDTEAFF.

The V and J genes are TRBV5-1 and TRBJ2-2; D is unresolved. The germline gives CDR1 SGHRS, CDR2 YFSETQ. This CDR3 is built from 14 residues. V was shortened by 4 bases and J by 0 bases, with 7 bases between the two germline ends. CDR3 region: CASSISANTGELFF. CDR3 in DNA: TGCGCCAGCAGCATCAGCGCGAACACCGGGGAGCTGTTTTTT.

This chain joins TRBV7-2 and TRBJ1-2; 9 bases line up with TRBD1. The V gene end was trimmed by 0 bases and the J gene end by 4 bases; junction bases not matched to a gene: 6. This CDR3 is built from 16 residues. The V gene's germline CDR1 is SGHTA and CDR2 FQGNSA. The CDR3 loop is CASSLAAGQGVYGYTF. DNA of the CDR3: TGTGCCAGCAGCTTAGCGGCGGGACAGGGAGTCTATGGCTACACCTTC.

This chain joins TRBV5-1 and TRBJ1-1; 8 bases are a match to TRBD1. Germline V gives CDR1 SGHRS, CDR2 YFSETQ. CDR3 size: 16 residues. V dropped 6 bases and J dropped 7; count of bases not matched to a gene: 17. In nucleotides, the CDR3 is TGCGCCAGCACACGGGTGGGCACAGGGGGTGGAGGTGAAGCTTTCTTT. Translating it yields CASTRVGTGGGGEAFF.

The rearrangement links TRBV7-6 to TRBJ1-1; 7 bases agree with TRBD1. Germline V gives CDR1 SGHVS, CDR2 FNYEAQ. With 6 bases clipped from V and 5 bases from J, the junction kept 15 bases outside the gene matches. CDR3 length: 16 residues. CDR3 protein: CASSLKLTGRITEAFF. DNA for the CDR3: TGTGCCAGCAGTTTGAAATTGACAGGGAGGATAACTGAAGCTTTCTTT. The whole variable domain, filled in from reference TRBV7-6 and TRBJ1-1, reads GAGVSQSPRYKVTKRGQDVALRCDPISGHVSLYWYRQALGQGPEFLTYFNYEAQQDKSGLPNDRFSAERPEGSISTLTIQRTEQRDSAMYRCASSLKLTGRITEAFFGQGTRLTVV.

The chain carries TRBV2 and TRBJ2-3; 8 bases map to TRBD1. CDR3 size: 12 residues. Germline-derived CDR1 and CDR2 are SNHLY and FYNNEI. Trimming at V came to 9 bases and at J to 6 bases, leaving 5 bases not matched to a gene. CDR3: CARDRQGDTQYF. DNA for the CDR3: TGTGCCAGGGACCGACAGGGGGATACGCAGTATTTT.

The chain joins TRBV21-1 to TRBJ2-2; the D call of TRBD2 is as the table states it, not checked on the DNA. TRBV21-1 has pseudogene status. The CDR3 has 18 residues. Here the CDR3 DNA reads TGTGCCAGCAGCACCCCGGGACTAGCGGGAGACCACACCGGGGAGCTGTTTTTT. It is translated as CASSTPGLAGDHTGELFF.

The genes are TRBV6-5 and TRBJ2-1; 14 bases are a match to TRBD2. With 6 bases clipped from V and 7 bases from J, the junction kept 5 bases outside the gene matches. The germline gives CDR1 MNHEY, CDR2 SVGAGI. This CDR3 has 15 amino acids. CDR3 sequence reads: CASRLGTSGSNEQFF. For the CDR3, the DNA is TGTGCCAGCAGATTAGGGACTAGCGGGAGTAATGAGCAGTTCTTC.